This is a list of T cell receptor beta chains from one sample in a study of T-cell memory formation after mild COVID-19. TCRdb re-called the 5' RACE reads through MiXCR, storing one row per CDR3 protein. The data hold 200,000 to 250,000 distinct CDR3 sequences, with around 8.8% observed a single time. Specimen: PBMCs or a T cell subset sorted from them (not recorded which). The receptors stem from a young man who had mild COVID-19 (a few samples of this study predate the infection). Cell type and time point are not known. Each CDR3 is given with its conserved first and last residue. A D gene is named only where the DNA matches it firmly. Expanded clones get a size class; other rows say once, few or many, or leave the size out.

D gene	V gene	J gene	clone size	CDR3 protein	CDR3 DNA
NA	TRBV5-5	TRBJ2-5	many	CASSLEWGQETQYF	TGTGCCAGCAGCTTGGAATGGGGACAAGAGACCCAGTACTTC
TRBD2	TRBV6-5	TRBJ2-1	NA	CASSYSDGRDEQFF	TGTGCCAGCAGCTATTCCGACGGGAGGGATGAGCAGTTCTTC
NA	TRBV5-1	TRBJ1-2	many	CASSPGPNYGYTF	TGCGCCAGCAGCCCGGGACCCAACTATGGCTACACCTTC
NA	TRBV5-1	TRBJ2-5	medium-sized	CASSLADTSSGETQYF	TGCGCCAGCAGCTTGGCGGACACCTCCTCGGGGGAGACCCAGTACTTC
NA	TRBV4-1	TRBJ2-1	NA	CASSQGLTSSYNEQFF	TGCGCCAGCAGCCAAGGACTAACGAGCTCCTACAATGAGCAGTTCTTC
NA	TRBV18	TRBJ1-1	NA	CASSPLDLGMNTEAFF	TGTGCCAGCTCACCCCTGGACTTGGGCATGAACACTGAAGCTTTCTTT
NA	TRBV6-6	TRBJ1-6	few	CASSYVWGSYNSPLHF	TGTGCCAGCAGTTATGTCTGGGGCTCCTATAATTCACCCCTCCACTTT
NA	TRBV4-2	TRBJ2-6	few	CASRADFGANVLTF	TGTGCCAGCAGAGCAGACTTTGGGGCCAACGTCCTGACTTTC
NA	TRBV11-2	TRBJ2-7	NA	CASSLEGAVRSSYEQYF	TGTGCCAGCAGCTTAGAGGGTGCCGTCCGTAGCTCCTACGAGCAGTACTTC
NA	TRBV5-1	TRBJ2-3	many	CASSPGLADTQYF	TGCGCCAGCAGCCCGGGGTTGGCAGATACGCAGTATTTT
NA	TRBV7-2	TRBJ2-2	few	CASSLGGGGNTGELFF	TGTGCCAGCAGCCTCGGCGGTGGGGGGAACACCGGGGAGCTGTTTTTT
TRBD1	TRBV29-1	TRBJ2-5	few	CSVPGQGGETQYF	TGCAGCGTTCCGGGACAGGGAGGAGAGACCCAGTACTTC
NA	TRBV7-3	TRBJ2-1	few	CASSLNANEQFF	TGTGCCAGCAGCTTAAATGCCAATGAGCAGTTCTTC
TRBD2	TRBV5-1	TRBJ2-5	NA	CASSLGGGLARETQYF	TGCGCCAGCAGCCTTGGTGGAGGACTAGCGCGTGAGACCCAGTACTTC
NA	TRBV7-3	TRBJ1-1	many	CASSRGGYTEAFF	TGTGCCAGCAGCCGAGGCGGGTACACTGAAGCTTTCTTT
NA	TRBV6-2/TRBV6-3	TRBJ2-2	few	CASNNRADTGELFF	TGTGCCAGCAATAACAGGGCTGACACCGGGGAGCTGTTTTTT
NA	TRBV5-1	TRBJ2-5	many	CASSGDQETQYF	TGCGCCAGCTCGGGGGACCAAGAGACCCAGTACTTC
NA	TRBV2	TRBJ1-4	few	CASSPIWEKLFF	TGTGCCAGCTCCCCCATTTGGGAAAAACTGTTTTTT
TRBD2	TRBV5-1	TRBJ2-3	many	CASSFLSGGSTDTQYF	TGCGCCAGCAGCTTTCTAAGCGGGGGTAGCACAGATACGCAGTATTTT
NA	TRBV7-2	TRBJ2-5	NA	CASSLSVPQYF	TGTGCCAGCAGCTTATCTGTTCCCCAGTACTTC
TRBD1	TRBV7-9	TRBJ2-1	few	CASSHDRGSYNEQFF	TGTGCCAGCAGTCACGACAGGGGCTCCTACAATGAGCAGTTCTTC
TRBD2	TRBV12-5	TRBJ2-2	many	CASGLSRVGTSTTTGELFF	TGTGCTAGTGGTTTGTCCCGCGTCGGGACTAGTACTACCACCGGGGAGCTGTTTTTT
NA	TRBV6-2/TRBV6-3	TRBJ1-4	few	CASKRATNEKLFF	TGTGCCAGCAAAAGAGCAACTAATGAAAAACTGTTTTTT
TRBD2	TRBV7-3	TRBJ2-1	many	CASSFSGGANEQFF	TGTGCCAGCAGCTTTAGCGGGGGGGCCAATGAGCAGTTCTTC
NA	TRBV7-2	TRBJ2-3	many	CASSLSDTQYF	TGTGCCAGCAGTTTGTCAGATACGCAGTATTTT
TRBD2	TRBV28	TRBJ2-1	many	CATGGTSHNEQFF	TGTGCCACCGGGGGGACTAGCCATAATGAGCAGTTCTTC